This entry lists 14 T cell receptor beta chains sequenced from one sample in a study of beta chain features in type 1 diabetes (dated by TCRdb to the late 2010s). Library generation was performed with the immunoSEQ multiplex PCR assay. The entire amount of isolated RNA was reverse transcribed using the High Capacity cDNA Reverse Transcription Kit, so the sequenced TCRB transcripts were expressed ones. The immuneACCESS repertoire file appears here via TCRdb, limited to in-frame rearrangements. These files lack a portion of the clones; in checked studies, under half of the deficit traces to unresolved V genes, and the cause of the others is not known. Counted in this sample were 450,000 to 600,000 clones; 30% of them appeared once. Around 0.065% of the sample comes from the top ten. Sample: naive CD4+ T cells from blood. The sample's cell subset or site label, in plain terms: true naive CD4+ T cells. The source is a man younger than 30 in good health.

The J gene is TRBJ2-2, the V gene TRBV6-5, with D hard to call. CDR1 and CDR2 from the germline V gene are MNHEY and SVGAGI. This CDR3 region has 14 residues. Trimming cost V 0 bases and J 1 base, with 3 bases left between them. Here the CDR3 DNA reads TGTGCCAGCAGTTACTCCAAGAACACCGGGGAGCTGTTTTTT. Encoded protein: CASSYSKNTGELFF.

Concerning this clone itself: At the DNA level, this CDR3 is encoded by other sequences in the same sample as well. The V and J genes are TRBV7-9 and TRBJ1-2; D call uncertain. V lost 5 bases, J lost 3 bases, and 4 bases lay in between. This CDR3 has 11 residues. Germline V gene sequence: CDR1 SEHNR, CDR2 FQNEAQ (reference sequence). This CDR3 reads CASSLDYGYTF. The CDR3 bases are TGTGCCAGCAGCCTGGACTATGGCTACACCTTC.

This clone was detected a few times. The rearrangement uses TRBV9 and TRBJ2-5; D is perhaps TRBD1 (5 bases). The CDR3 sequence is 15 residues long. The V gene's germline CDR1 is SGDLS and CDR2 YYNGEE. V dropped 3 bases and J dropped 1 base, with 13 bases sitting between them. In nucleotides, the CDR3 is TGTGCCAGCAGCGAACGATCAGGGATCCAAGAGACCCAGTACTTC. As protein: CASSERSGIQETQYF.

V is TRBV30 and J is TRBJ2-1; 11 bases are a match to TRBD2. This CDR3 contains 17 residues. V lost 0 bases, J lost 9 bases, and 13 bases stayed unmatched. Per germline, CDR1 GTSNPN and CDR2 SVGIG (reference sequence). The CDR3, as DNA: TGTGCCTGGAGTGTAAAAGGGCTTAGCGGGAGGGCCGCTGAGCAGTTCTTC. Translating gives CAWSVKGLSGRAAEQFF.

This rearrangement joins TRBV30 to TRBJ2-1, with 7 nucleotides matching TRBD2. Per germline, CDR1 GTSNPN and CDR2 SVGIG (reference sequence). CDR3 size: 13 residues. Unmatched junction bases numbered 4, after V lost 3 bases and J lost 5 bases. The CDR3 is CAWSPGTNNEQFF. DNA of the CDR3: TGTGCCTGGAGCCCCGGGACTAACAATGAGCAGTTCTTC.

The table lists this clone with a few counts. CDR3 residues: CASNGAPGANVLTF. CDR3 coding DNA: TGTGCCAGCAACGGGGCTCCCGGGGCCAACGTCCTGACTTTC. This chain connects TRBV9 to TRBJ2-6; D might be TRBD1 or TRBD2, each matching 5 bases. Germline values: CDR1 SGDLS, CDR2 YYNGEE. CDR3 size: 14 residues. V was trimmed by 6 bases and J by 4 bases, leaving 11 bases between them. The full variable domain, rest sourced from reference TRBV9 and TRBJ2-6, is DSGVTQTPKHLITATGQRVTLRCSPRSGDLSVYWYQQSLDQGLQFLIQYYNGEERAKGNILERFSAQQFPDLHSELNLSSLELGDSALYFCASNGAPGANVLTFGAGSRLTVL.

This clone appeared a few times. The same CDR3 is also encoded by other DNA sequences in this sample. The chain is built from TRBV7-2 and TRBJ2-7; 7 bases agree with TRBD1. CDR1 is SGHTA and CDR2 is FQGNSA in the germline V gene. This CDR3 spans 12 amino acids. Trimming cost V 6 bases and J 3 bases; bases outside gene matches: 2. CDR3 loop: CASSRQGYEQYF. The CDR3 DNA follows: TGTGCCAGCAGTCGACAGGGCTACGAGCAGTACTTC.

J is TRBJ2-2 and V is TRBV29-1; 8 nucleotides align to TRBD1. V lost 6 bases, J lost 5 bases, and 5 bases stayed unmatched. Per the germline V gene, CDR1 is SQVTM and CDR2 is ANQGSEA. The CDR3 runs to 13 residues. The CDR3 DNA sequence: TGCAGCGTCACGACAGGGGTTACCGGGGAGCTGTTTTTT. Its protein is CSVTTGVTGELFF.

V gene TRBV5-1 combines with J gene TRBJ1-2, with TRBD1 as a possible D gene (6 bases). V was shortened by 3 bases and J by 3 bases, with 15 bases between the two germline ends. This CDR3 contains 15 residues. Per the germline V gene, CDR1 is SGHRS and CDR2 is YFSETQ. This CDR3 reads CASSSKQGGDYGYTF. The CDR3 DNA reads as TGCGCCAGCAGCTCCAAACAGGGTGGGGACTATGGCTACACCTTC.

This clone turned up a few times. CDR3 nucleotide sequence: TGTGCCACCAGCAGAGATGTAGGAAATGAGCAGTTCTTC. Protein sequence: CATSRDVGNEQFF. The V call is TRBV15, the J call TRBJ2-1; no firm D call. The V and J ends lost 0 bases and 7 bases respectively, with 7 bases between them. Germline-derived CDR1 and CDR2 are LNHNV and YYDKDF (reference sequence). This CDR3 is 13 amino acids long.

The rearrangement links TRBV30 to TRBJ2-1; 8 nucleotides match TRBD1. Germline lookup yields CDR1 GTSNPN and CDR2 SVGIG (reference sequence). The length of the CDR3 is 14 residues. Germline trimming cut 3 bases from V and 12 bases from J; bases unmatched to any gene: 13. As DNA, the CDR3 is TGTGCCTGGAGCGTTAGACAGGGGTTCAGTGTGCAGTTCTTC. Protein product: CAWSVRQGFSVQFF.

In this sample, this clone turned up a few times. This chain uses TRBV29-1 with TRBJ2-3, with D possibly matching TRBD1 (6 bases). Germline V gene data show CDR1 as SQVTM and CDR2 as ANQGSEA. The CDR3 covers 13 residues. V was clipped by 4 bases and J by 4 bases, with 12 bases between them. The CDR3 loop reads CSVVWGRADTQYF. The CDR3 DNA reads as TGCAGCGTTGTATGGGGGCGTGCAGATACGCAGTATTTT.

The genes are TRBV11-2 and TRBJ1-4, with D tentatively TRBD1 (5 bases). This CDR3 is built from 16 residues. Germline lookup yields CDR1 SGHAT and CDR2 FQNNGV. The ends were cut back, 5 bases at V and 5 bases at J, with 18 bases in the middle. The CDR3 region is CASSARNRDGNEKLFF. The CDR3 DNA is TGTGCCAGCAGCGCAAGAAACCGGGACGGGAATGAAAAACTGTTTTTT.

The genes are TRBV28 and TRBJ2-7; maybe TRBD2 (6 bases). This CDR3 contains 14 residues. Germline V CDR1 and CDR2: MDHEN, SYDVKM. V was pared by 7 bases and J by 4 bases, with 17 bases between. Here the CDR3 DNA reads TGTGCCAGCAATTTCGGGGGAGCGAGATACGAGCAGTACTTC. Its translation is CASNFGGARYEQYF. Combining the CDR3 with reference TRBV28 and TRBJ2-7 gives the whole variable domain DVKVTQSSRYLVKRTGEKVFLECVQDMDHENMFWYRQDPGLGLRLIYFSYDVKMKEKGDIPEGYSVSREKKERFSLILESASTNQTSMYLCASNFGGARYEQYFGPGTRLTVT.